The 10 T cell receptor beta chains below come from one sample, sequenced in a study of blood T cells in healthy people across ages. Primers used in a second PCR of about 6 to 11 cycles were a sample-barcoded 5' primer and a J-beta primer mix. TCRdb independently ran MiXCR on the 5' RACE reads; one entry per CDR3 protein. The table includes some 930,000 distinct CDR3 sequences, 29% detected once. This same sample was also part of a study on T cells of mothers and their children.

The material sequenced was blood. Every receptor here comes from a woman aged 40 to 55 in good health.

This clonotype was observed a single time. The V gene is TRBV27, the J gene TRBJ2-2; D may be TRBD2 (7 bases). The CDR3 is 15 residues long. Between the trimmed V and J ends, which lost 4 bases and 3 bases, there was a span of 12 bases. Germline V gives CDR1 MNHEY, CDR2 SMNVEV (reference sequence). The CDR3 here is CASSWGGRDTGELFF. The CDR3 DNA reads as TGTGCCAGCAGTTGGGGGGGGCGCGACACCGGGGAGCTGTTTTTT.

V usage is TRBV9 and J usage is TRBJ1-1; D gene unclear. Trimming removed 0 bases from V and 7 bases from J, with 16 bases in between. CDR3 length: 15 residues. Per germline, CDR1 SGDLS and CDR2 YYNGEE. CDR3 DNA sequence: TGTGCCAGCAGCGTAGATCCGGGGTCCGATAGTGAAGCTTTCTTT. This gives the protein CASSVDPGSDSEAFF.

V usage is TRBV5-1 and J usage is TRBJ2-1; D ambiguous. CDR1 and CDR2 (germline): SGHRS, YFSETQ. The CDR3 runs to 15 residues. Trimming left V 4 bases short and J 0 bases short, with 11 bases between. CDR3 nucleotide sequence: TGCGCCAGCAGCCCCGGACGGACCTCCTACAATGAGCAGTTCTTC. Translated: CASSPGRTSYNEQFF.

In nucleotides, the CDR3 is TGCGCCAGCAGCTTGAACGGTCCGCAGGGGTTCACCGGGGAGCTGTTTTTT. Residues: CASSLNGPQGFTGELFF. The V gene is TRBV5-1, the J gene TRBJ2-2, with D tentatively TRBD1 (6 bases). The ends were cut back, 1 base at V and 4 bases at J, with 17 bases in the middle. CDR3 length: 17 residues. The germline V gene has CDR1 SGHRS and CDR2 YFSETQ. The full variable domain, its missing parts supplied by reference TRBV5-1 and TRBJ2-2, is KAGVTQTPRYLIKTRGQQVTLSCSPISGHRSVSWYQQTPGQGLQFLFEYFSETQRNKGNFPGRFSGRQFSNSRSEMNVSTLELGDSALYLCASSLNGPQGFTGELFFGEGSRLTVL.

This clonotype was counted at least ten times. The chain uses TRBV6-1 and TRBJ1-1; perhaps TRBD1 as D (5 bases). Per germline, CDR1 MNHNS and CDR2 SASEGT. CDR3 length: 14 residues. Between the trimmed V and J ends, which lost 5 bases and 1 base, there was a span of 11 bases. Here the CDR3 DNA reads TGTGCCAGCAGTTTTCAGCAGGGGAACACTGAAGCTTTCTTT. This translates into CASSFQQGNTEAFF.

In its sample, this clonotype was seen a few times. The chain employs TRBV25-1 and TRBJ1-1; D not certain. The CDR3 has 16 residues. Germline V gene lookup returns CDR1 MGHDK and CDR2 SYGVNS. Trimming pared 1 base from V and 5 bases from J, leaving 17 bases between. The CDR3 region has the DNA TGTGCCAGCAGTGAATTGAGTGTGGTGGGAGGGACTGAAGCTTTCTTT. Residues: CASSELSVVGGTEAFF.

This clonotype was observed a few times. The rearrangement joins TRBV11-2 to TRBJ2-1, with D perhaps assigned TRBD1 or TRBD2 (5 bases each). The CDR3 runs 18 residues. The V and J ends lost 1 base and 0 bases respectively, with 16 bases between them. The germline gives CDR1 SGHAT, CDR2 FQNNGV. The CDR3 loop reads CASSLVLRGTSSYNEQFF. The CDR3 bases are TGTGCCAGCAGCTTAGTTCTTCGAGGGACGAGCTCCTACAATGAGCAGTTCTTC.

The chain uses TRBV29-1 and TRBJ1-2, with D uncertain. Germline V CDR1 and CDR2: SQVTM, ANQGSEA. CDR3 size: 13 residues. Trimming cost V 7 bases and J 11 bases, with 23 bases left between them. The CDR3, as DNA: TGCAGCGCCCGACTAAGGGCCGGGAGCCATTACACCTTC. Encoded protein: CSARLRAGSHYTF. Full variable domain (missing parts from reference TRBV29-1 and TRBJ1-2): SAVISQKPSRDICQRGTSLTIQCQVDSQVTMMFWYRQQPGQSLTLIATANQGSEATYESGFVIDKFPISRPNLTFSTLTVSNMSPEDSSIYLCSARLRAGSHYTFGSGTRLTVV.

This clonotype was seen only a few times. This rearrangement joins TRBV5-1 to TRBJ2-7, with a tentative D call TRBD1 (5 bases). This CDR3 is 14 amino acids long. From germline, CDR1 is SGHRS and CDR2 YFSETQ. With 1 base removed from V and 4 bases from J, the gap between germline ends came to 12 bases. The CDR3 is CASSLWASGYEQYF. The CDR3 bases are TGCGCCAGCAGCTTGTGGGCTTCAGGGTACGAGCAGTACTTC.

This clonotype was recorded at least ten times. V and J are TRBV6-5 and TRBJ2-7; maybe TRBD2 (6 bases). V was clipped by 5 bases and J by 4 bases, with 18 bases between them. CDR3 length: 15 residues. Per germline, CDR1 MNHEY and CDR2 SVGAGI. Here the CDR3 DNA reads TGTGCCAGCAGTATCAATGGGAAGGGGACTTACGAGCAGTACTTC. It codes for CASSINGKGTYEQYF.